The clone carrying this T cell receptor (beta chain) appeared once. What it recognizes is unknown. This sample is part of a study of Ad26.COV2.S vaccination and SARS-CoV-2 variants. Notes on the study in general: Comparability of non-spike TCR breadth was observed across vaccine and placebo recipients.

Clones were read by immunoSEQ multiplex PCR, and TCRdb kept only the in-frame ones, dropping some. Counted here are about 400,000 clones, about 90% occurring once; the ten biggest clones make up more than 1.5%. The treatment was: some 20 received Ad26.COV2.S at low or high dose, single or two shots; about 5 received placebo; per-sample allocation not given. Material that was analyzed had been drawn on day 63 after the first vaccine or placebo injection. Germline V gene sequence: CDR1 LNHDA, CDR2 SQIVND (reference sequence). J was trimmed by 4 bases and V by 6 bases; bases with no gene match: 3. The length of the CDR3 is 14 residues.

This clonotype originated in a person aged 18-60 years who received the Ad26.COV2.S COVID-19 vaccine or a placebo. Material: peripheral blood, obtained in a trial of Ad26.COV2.S vaccine versus placebo. The V gene is TRBV19, the J gene TRBJ1-5; 10 nucleotides align to TRBD1. Here the CDR3 reads CASRGGQGNQPQHF. The CDR3 DNA sequence: TGTGCCAGTAGGGGGGGACAGGGGAATCAGCCCCAGCATTTT.